This T cell receptor (beta chain) was obtained from a study of memory CD4+ T cells and cytomegalovirus serostatus. Overall study results and limits: CMV serostatus prediction reached median AUC approximately 0.95, or 0.91 with US-trained model.

Authors' methods: Out-of-frame sequences were removed, leaving 2,204,828 distinct TCRbeta sequences. Data came from immunoSEQ multiplex PCR; TCRdb stores just in-frame clones and leaves some out. That table is the source of V, J and clone size, and D and trimming were worked out from the DNA. The sample comprises 35,000 to 45,000 clones, roughly three quarters of which are singletons, and approximately 0.8% rests with the top ten. The CDR3 is 16 residues long. Per the germline V gene, CDR1 is SGHTA and CDR2 is FQGTGA. V was pared by 0 bases and J by 11 bases, with 9 bases of the junction left unmatched. Single viable CD3+CD4+CD8-CD45RO+ cells were sorted as the memory CD4+ T cells. CMV serostatus came from serum IgG against pp150, pp28, p38, p52. Worth noting for this clone: Its target is not known.

The sequencing input was memory CD4+ T cells from blood. The sequence came from an adult in good health and CMV-seronegative. The chain employs TRBV7-3 and TRBJ2-1; 11 bases match TRBD2. CDR3 in amino acids: CASSLTVSGGVNKQFF. In DNA, the CDR3 is TGTGCCAGCAGCTTAACGGTTAGCGGGGGGGTCAACAAGCAGTTCTTC.